A selection of T cell receptor beta chains follows, all from one sample in a study of blood T cell repertoires in COVID-19. Clones were sequenced by immunoSEQ multiplex PCR, and TCRdb holds only the in-frame ones, with some missing. The table lists 190,000 or so clones, 89% of them singletons, with around 6.6% in the top ten. The sequenced sample consisted of peripheral blood. All receptors come from a man aged 40-49 years with acute or convalescent COVID-19. CDR3s include the opening cysteine and the closing phenylalanine or tryptophan. A D gene is named only where the DNA matches it firmly. The size of a clone is reported for some rows only, either as once, few or many, or as a class for expanded clones.

clone size	V gene	D gene	J gene	CDR3 DNA	CDR3 protein
NA	TRBV30	TRBD2	TRBJ2-7	TGTGCCTGGAGTTGGGGACTAGCGGGGGGGCCAACCGAGCAGTACTTC	CAWSWGLAGGPTEQYF
NA	TRBV6-5	NA	TRBJ1-1	TGTGCCAGCAGTTACTCGGGGGGATGGAACACTGAAGCTTTCTTT	CASSYSGGWNTEAFF
NA	TRBV6-5	TRBD1	TRBJ2-7	TGTGCCAGCAGGGGTACAGGGGGCGCCTACGAGCAGTACTTC	CASRGTGGAYEQYF
once	TRBV19	TRBD2	TRBJ2-4	TGTGCCAGTAGTCCCCTAGCGGGAGCCCCCATTCAGTACTTC	CASSPLAGAPIQYF
NA	TRBV5-1	NA	TRBJ2-7	TGCGCCAGCAGCTTGGTGACAGGCTACGAGCAGTACTTC	CASSLVTGYEQYF
NA	TRBV27	TRBD1	TRBJ2-7	TGTGCCAGCAGTCCCGGGACAGGGGGCTACGAGCAGTACTTC	CASSPGTGGYEQYF
NA	TRBV5-1	NA	TRBJ1-2	TGCGCCAGCAGCTACCGGGGGGATGGCTACACCTTC	CASSYRGDGYTF
once	TRBV11-2	NA	TRBJ2-7	TGTGCCAGCAGCTTAGAGAGGGCCGCGCCGTACGAGCAGTACTTC	CASSLERAAPYEQYF
NA	TRBV7-2	NA	TRBJ1-3	TGTGCCAGCAGCTTAGACAGGGCTGGAAACACCATATATTTT	CASSLDRAGNTIYF
once	TRBV5-1	TRBD1	TRBJ1-2	TGCGCCAGCAGCCAAACCGGGACAGACTCTTATGGCTACACCTTC	CASSQTGTDSYGYTF
NA	TRBV20-1	NA	TRBJ2-5	TGCAGTGCTAGAGTTCGGGAGACCCAGTACTTC	CSARVRETQYF
NA	TRBV4-1	TRBD1	TRBJ1-5	TGCGCCAGCAGCCTCGAGGGGGCGCCAGGTCAGCCCCAGCATTTT	CASSLEGAPGQPQHF
few	TRBV6-5	TRBD2	TRBJ2-7	TGTGCCAGCACCCCCCGGGCGGGAGGATCCTACGAGCAGTACTTC	CASTPRAGGSYEQYF
NA	TRBV7-2	NA	TRBJ2-2	TGTGCCAGCAGCCACAGGGACGGGGAGCTGTTTTTT	CASSHRDGELFF
NA	TRBV5-6	TRBD1	TRBJ1-1	TGTGCCAGCAGCTTGACCGACAGGGCCCACACTGAAGCTTTCTTT	CASSLTDRAHTEAFF
NA	TRBV6-2/TRBV6-3	TRBD1	TRBJ1-1	TGTGCCAGCAGTTACGGTTCGGGACAGCCCAACACTGAAGCTTTCTTT	CASSYGSGQPNTEAFF
NA	TRBV27	NA	TRBJ1-1	TGTGCCAGCAGCCTAGGGGGGAACACTGAAGCTTTCTTT	CASSLGGNTEAFF
NA	TRBV4-1	TRBD1	TRBJ1-2	TGCGCCAGCAGCCAGGGACAGTCGTCTTTTTATTATGGCTACACCTTC	CASSQGQSSFYYGYTF
NA	TRBV5-1	NA	TRBJ1-6	TGCGCCAGCAGCTTACAGGGCTTGGGGAATTCACCCCTCCACTTT	CASSLQGLGNSPLHF
NA	TRBV4-1	TRBD2	TRBJ2-3	TGCGCCAGCAGCCGAGAGGTAGCGGGGACAGATACGCAGTATTTT	CASSREVAGTDTQYF
NA	TRBV3-1/TRBV3-2	TRBD1	TRBJ1-1	TGTGCCAGCACCTGGACAGGGACGAACACTGAAGCTTTCTTT	CASTWTGTNTEAFF
NA	TRBV3-1/TRBV3-2	NA	TRBJ1-2	TGTGCCAGCAGCAGACGTGCAGGCCCCGCGGGTGGCTACACCTTC	CASSRRAGPAGGYTF
NA	TRBV21-1	NA	TRBJ1-1	TGTGCCAGCAGCAAAGCTGGTAGACTTTGGAACACTGAAGCTTTCTTT	CASSKAGRLWNTEAFF
NA	TRBV9	TRBD1	TRBJ1-5	TGTGCCAGCAGCGCGGGACAGGGATATCAGCCCCAGCATTTT	CASSAGQGYQPQHF
NA	TRBV5-6	TRBD2	TRBJ2-5	TGTGCCAGCAGCTTGGTTCTAGCGGGGGGGACGAGCCAAGAGACCCAGTACTTC	CASSLVLAGGTSQETQYF
NA	TRBV6-5	TRBD1	TRBJ1-5	TGTGCCAGCAGGGGACAGGTTTGGAATCAGCCCCAGCATTTT	CASRGQVWNQPQHF
NA	TRBV10-3	NA	TRBJ2-7	TGTGCCATCAGTGAGTCGACGGGCTCCTACGAGCAGTACTTC	CAISESTGSYEQYF
NA	TRBV3-1/TRBV3-2	NA	TRBJ1-2	TGTGCCAGCAGCCAGGGATACGAGGGCCAGTCCTTCTTC	CASSQGYEGQSFF